This is a list of T cell receptor beta chains from one sample in a study of cytomegalovirus exposure and HLA in healthy donors. The data were produced by immunoSEQ multiplex PCR, yet TCRdb's version contains in-frame clones alone and is incomplete. The table shows about 63,000 clones, with roughly 77% occurring only once. Material: PBMCs. Source of these receptors: a woman aged 35 to 49 in good health and CMV-seropositive. Each CDR3 is given with its conserved first and last residue. D genes are given only for firm matches. The size of a clone is reported for some rows only, either as once, few or many, or as a class for expanded clones.

j_gene: TRBJ1-3
abundance: NA
d_gene: NA
v_gene: TRBV7-6
CDR3aa: CASSRGGALSGNTIYF
CDR3nt: TGTGCCAGCAGCCGAGGGGGGGCTCTCTCTGGAAACACCATATATTTT

j_gene: TRBJ1-5
abundance: NA
d_gene: TRBD1
v_gene: TRBV30
CDR3aa: CAWSVQGGYNQPQHF
CDR3nt: TGTGCCTGGAGTGTACAGGGGGGATACAATCAGCCCCAGCATTTT

j_gene: TRBJ2-1
abundance: NA
d_gene: TRBD2
v_gene: TRBV5-1
CDR3aa: CASSLAVVGGSEQFF
CDR3nt: TGCGCCAGCAGCTTGGCGGTCGTGGGGGGGAGTGAGCAGTTCTTC

j_gene: TRBJ2-7
abundance: NA
d_gene: NA
v_gene: TRBV13
CDR3aa: CASSAASLWTRGAHEQYF
CDR3nt: TGTGCCAGCAGTGCCGCGTCCCTTTGGACCCGGGGGGCGCACGAGCAGTACTTC

j_gene: TRBJ1-2
abundance: few
d_gene: TRBD1
v_gene: TRBV9
CDR3aa: CASSVGDSFNYGYTF
CDR3nt: TGTGCCAGCAGCGTAGGGGACAGCTTTAACTATGGCTACACCTTC

j_gene: TRBJ1-1
abundance: few
d_gene: NA
v_gene: TRBV9
CDR3aa: CASSAVLNTEAFF
CDR3nt: TGTGCCAGCAGTGCAGTTCTGAACACTGAAGCTTTCTTT

j_gene: TRBJ2-1
abundance: NA
d_gene: NA
v_gene: TRBV7-2
CDR3aa: CASSLAGGAGNEQFF
CDR3nt: TGTGCCAGCAGCTTAGCGGGGGGGGCCGGGAATGAGCAGTTCTTC

j_gene: TRBJ2-2
abundance: once
d_gene: TRBD2
v_gene: TRBV9
CDR3aa: CASSGTSADTGELFF
CDR3nt: TGTGCCAGCAGCGGAACTAGCGCGGACACCGGGGAGCTGTTTTTT

j_gene: TRBJ1-3
abundance: NA
d_gene: NA
v_gene: TRBV5-1
CDR3aa: CASSWGLGVVNSGNTIYF
CDR3nt: TGCGCCAGCAGCTGGGGGCTAGGCGTCGTTAACTCTGGAAACACCATATATTTT

j_gene: TRBJ1-1
abundance: few
d_gene: NA
v_gene: TRBV7-3
CDR3aa: CASSPDYTEAFF
CDR3nt: TGTGCCAGCAGCCCTGACTACACTGAAGCTTTCTTT

j_gene: TRBJ2-7
abundance: few
d_gene: NA
v_gene: TRBV10-1
CDR3aa: CASSELRGSYEQYF
CDR3nt: TGCGCCAGCAGTGAGCTAAGGGGCTCCTACGAGCAGTACTTC

j_gene: TRBJ1-4
abundance: NA
d_gene: NA
v_gene: TRBV4-1
CDR3aa: CASSQGTANEKLFF
CDR3nt: TGCGCCAGCAGCCAAGGGACTGCTAATGAAAAACTGTTTTTT

j_gene: TRBJ2-3
abundance: NA
d_gene: TRBD1
v_gene: TRBV5-1
CDR3aa: CASSQQGDTQYF
CDR3nt: TGCGCCAGCAGCCAACAGGGGGATACGCAGTATTTT

j_gene: TRBJ1-2
abundance: NA
d_gene: NA
v_gene: TRBV29-1
CDR3aa: CSVEEFRGDYGYTF
CDR3nt: TGCAGCGTTGAAGAGTTCCGGGGGGACTATGGCTACACCTTC

j_gene: TRBJ2-7
abundance: NA
d_gene: NA
v_gene: TRBV19
CDR3aa: CASSSLYEQYF
CDR3nt: TGTGCCAGTAGTTCTCTGTACGAGCAGTACTTC

j_gene: TRBJ1-5
abundance: NA
d_gene: NA
v_gene: TRBV30
CDR3aa: CAWGPPNQPQHF
CDR3nt: TGTGCCTGGGGGCCACCGAATCAGCCCCAGCATTTT

j_gene: TRBJ2-1
abundance: NA
d_gene: TRBD2
v_gene: TRBV6-5
CDR3aa: CASSPSGGSYNEQFF
CDR3nt: TGTGCCAGCAGCCCCAGCGGGGGGTCCTACAATGAGCAGTTCTTC

j_gene: TRBJ2-1
abundance: once
d_gene: TRBD1
v_gene: TRBV28
CDR3aa: CASTLRDRGAEQFF
CDR3nt: TGTGCCAGCACCCTCCGGGACAGGGGTGCTGAGCAGTTCTTC

j_gene: TRBJ2-1
abundance: NA
d_gene: NA
v_gene: TRBV5-4
CDR3aa: CASIDGLYNEQFF
CDR3nt: TGTGCCAGCATCGATGGGCTTTACAATGAGCAGTTCTTC

j_gene: TRBJ2-3
abundance: NA
d_gene: TRBD2
v_gene: TRBV2
CDR3aa: CASSEARSVAGVADTQYF
CDR3nt: TGTGCCAGCAGTGAAGCGCGGTCGGTAGCGGGGGTGGCAGATACGCAGTATTTT